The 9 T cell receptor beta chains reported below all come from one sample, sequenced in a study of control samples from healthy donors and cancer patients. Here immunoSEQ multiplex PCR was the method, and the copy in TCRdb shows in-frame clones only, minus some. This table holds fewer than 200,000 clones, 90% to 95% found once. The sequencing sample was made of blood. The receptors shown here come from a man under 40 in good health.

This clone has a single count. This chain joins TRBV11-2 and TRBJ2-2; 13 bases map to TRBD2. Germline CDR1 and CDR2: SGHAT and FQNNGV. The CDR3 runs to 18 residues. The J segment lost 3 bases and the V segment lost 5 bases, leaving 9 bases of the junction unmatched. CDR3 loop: CASSPFKLAGGHTGELFF. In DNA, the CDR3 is TGTGCCAGCAGCCCATTCAAACTAGCGGGAGGGCACACCGGGGAGCTGTTTTTT.

CDR3 coding DNA: TGTGCCAGCAGTTTATGGACCGGGGCTAGCGAGTACTTC. Translated: CASSLWTGASEYF. The chain has TRBV27 and TRBJ2-5; a possible D gene is TRBD2 (6 bases). V lost 1 base, J lost 12 bases, and 15 bases lay in between. Germline loops: CDR1 MNHEY, CDR2 SMNVEV (reference sequence). The CDR3 is 13 residues long.

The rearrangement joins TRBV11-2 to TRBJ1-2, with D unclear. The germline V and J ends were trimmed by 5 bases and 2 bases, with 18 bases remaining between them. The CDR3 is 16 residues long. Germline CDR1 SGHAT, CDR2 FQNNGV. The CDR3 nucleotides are TGTGCCAGCAGCCGCGTTATGGGAAGAGAGAACTATGGCTACACCTTC. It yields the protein CASSRVMGRENYGYTF.

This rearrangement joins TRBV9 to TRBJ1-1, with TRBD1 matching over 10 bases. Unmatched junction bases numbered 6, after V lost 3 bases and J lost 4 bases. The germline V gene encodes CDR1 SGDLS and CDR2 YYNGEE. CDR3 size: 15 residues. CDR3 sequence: CASSAGTGVFTEAFF. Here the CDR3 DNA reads TGTGCCAGCAGCGCGGGGACAGGGGTATTCACTGAAGCTTTCTTT.

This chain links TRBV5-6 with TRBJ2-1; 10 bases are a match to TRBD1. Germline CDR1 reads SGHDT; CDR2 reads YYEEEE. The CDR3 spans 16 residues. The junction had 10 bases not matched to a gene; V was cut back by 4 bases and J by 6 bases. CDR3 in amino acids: CASSDKLGTGANEQFF. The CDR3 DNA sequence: TGTGCCAGCAGCGACAAACTCGGGACAGGGGCCAATGAGCAGTTCTTC.

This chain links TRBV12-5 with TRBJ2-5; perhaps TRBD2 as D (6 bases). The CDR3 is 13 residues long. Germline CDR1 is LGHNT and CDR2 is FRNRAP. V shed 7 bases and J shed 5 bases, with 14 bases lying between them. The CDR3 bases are TGTGCTAGTGCCTATGGGGGGATCGAGACCCAGTACTTC. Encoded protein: CASAYGGIETQYF.

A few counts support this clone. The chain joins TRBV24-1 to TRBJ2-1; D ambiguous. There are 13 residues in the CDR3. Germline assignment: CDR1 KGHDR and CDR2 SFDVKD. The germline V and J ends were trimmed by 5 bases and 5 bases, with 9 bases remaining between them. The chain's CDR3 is CATSGPLNNEQFF. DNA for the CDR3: TGTGCCACCAGTGGCCCACTAAACAATGAGCAGTTCTTC.

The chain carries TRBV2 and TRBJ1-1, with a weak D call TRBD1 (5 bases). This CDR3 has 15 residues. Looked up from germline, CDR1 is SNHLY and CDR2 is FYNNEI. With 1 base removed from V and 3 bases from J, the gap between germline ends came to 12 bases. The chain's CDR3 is CASSEGQGMDTEAFF. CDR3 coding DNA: TGTGCCAGCAGTGAAGGCCAGGGAATGGACACTGAAGCTTTCTTT.

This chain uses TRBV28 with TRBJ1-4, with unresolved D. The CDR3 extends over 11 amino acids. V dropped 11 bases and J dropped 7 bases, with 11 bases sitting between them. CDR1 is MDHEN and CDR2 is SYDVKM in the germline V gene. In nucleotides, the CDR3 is TGTGCCCTCTGGGGAGGTGAAAAACTGTTTTTT. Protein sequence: CALWGGEKLFF. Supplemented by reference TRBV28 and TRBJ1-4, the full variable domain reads DVKVTQSSRYLVKRTGEKVFLECVQDMDHENMFWYRQDPGLGLRLIYFSYDVKMKEKGDIPEGYSVSREKKERFSLILESASTNQTSMYLCALWGGEKLFFGSGTQLSVL.